These T cell receptor beta chains were read from a single sample in a study of long-term antiretroviral therapy in people with HIV. This table comes from immunoSEQ multiplex PCR, and its TCRdb copy is limited to in-frame clones, with some not included. This table has tens of thousands of clones, roughly 86% appearing once. Sequences were derived from unsorted PBMCs, sampled 0.1 years before starting antiretroviral therapy. The receptors were gathered from a woman aged 45 to 65 with HIV. Both conserved end residues are part of each CDR3. The D gene is left open where the match is weak. The listing skips clone size in some rows; elsewhere it reads once, few, many or a size class.

D | size | J | V | DNA | CDR3
- | - | TRBJ1-5 | TRBV2 | TGTGCCAGCAGCCGGGACCGACAACCCAATCAGCCCCAGCATTTT | CASSRDRQPNQPQHF
TRBD2 | - | TRBJ2-7 | TRBV6-6 | TGTGCCAGCAGTTACTCGCTTCTAGCGGGGGAAAACGAGCAGTACTTC | CASSYSLLAGENEQYF
TRBD1 | - | TRBJ1-2 | TRBV15 | TGTGCCACCAGCGGATGGGACAGGGGATCTTATGGCTACACCTTC | CATSGWDRGSYGYTF
TRBD2 | - | TRBJ2-1 | TRBV5-6 | TGTGCCAGCAGCCCGGGGCTAGCGGGGGCCCTAAGCTACAATGAGCAGTTCTTC | CASSPGLAGALSYNEQFF
- | - | TRBJ1-2 | TRBV12-2 | TGTGCAAGTCGACGGCCAGATATTTTGGGCGTCAAAGGCTACACCTTC | CASRRPDILGVKGYTF
TRBD1 | - | TRBJ1-5 | TRBV18 | TGTGCCAGCTCACCGACCGGGACAGGGGGCTTTCAGCCCCAGCATTTT | CASSPTGTGGFQPQHF
- | - | TRBJ2-5 | TRBV7-2 | TGTGCCAGCAGCATGGAGGGGGGCCAAGAGACCCAGTACTTC | CASSMEGGQETQYF
TRBD1 | - | TRBJ1-4 | TRBV2 | TGTGCCAGCAGCCGTGACAGGGTTAGTGAAAAACTGTTTTTT | CASSRDRVSEKLFF
TRBD1 | - | TRBJ1-6 | TRBV27 | TGTGCCAGCAGTTTGTCCGGGACAGGGCCCCTCCACTTT | CASSLSGTGPLHF
TRBD1 | - | TRBJ1-1 | TRBV19 | TGTGCCAGCTCTACCCGGGACAGGGGACTACGGGCTTTCTTT | CASSTRDRGLRAFF
- | - | TRBJ2-2 | TRBV7-9 | TGTGCCAGCAGCTTAGATCCGGGGCCCGGGGAGCTGTTTTTT | CASSLDPGPGELFF
- | - | TRBJ1-2 | TRBV6-5 | TGTGCCAGCAGGGACGGGGGGCCTAACTATGGCTACACCTTC | CASRDGGPNYGYTF
- | - | TRBJ1-1 | TRBV6-5 | TGTGCCAGCAGTTACGAGTCGGGGGGAGGCACTGAAGCTTTCTTT | CASSYESGGGTEAFF
TRBD1 | few | TRBJ1-2 | TRBV6-5 | TGTGCCAGCAGTTTGGACAGGAACTATGGCTACACCTTC | CASSLDRNYGYTF
- | - | TRBJ2-5 | TRBV2 | TGTGCCAGCAGACAGGCAAAGCAAGAGACCCAGTACTTC | CASRQAKQETQYF
- | - | TRBJ1-6 | TRBV6-1 | TGTGCCAGCAGTGAAGCATTGGGACCCTCTTCACCCCTCCACTTT | CASSEALGPSSPLHF
TRBD1 | - | TRBJ1-5 | TRBV30 | TGTGCCTGGGAAAGCGGGACAGGCTATCAGCCCCAGCATTTT | CAWESGTGYQPQHF
- | - | TRBJ1-5 | TRBV2 | TGTGCCAGCTCAACCGAACAGGGATCGACTCAGCCCCAGCATTTT | CASSTEQGSTQPQHF
TRBD1 | - | TRBJ2-1 | TRBV27 | TGTGCCAGCAAGGCGTCAGGGGGCAAGGATGAGCAGTTCTTC | CASKASGGKDEQFF
- | once | TRBJ1-2 | TRBV25-1 | TGTGCCAGCAGTGAAAGGGGGGCGGGGAACTATGGCTACACCTTC | CASSERGAGNYGYTF
- | once | TRBJ1-2 | TRBV10-3 | TGTGCCATCAGGGAGTTGGGGCAGGACTTCTATGGCTACACCTTC | CAIRELGQDFYGYTF
- | - | TRBJ2-3 | TRBV9 | TGTGCCAGCAGCGTTGGGACAACCACAGATACGCAGTATTTT | CASSVGTTTDTQYF
- | few | TRBJ1-1 | TRBV30 | TGTGCCTGGAGGTTTCGTGGGCAGATGAACACTGAAGCTTTCTTT | CAWRFRGQMNTEAFF
- | - | TRBJ1-2 | TRBV6-1 | TGTGCCAGCAGTCAGAGGACGGCTCCCAACTATGGCTACACCTTC | CASSQRTAPNYGYTF
TRBD1 | - | TRBJ1-3 | TRBV2 | TGTGCCAGCAGGGGACAGGGAAACACCATATATTTT | CASRGQGNTIYF
TRBD2 | - | TRBJ2-2 | TRBV27 | TGTGCCAGCAGTTTCGAGCGGGGGGGCGACGGGGAGCTGTTTTTT | CASSFERGGDGELFF
- | - | TRBJ2-7 | TRBV6-5 | TGTGCCAAGGACAGACCCTACGAGCAGTACTTC | CAKDRPYEQYF
TRBD1 | - | TRBJ2-7 | TRBV6-6 | TGTGCCAGCAGTTACCCCCGGGACAGACTTTCCTACGAGCAGTACTTC | CASSYPRDRLSYEQYF
TRBD1 | - | TRBJ2-3 | TRBV18 | TGTGCCAGCTCACCGGACAGGCAGAAAGATACGCAGTATTTT | CASSPDRQKDTQYF
TRBD1 | - | TRBJ1-1 | TRBV30 | TGTGCCTGGGGCCAGGGGGGGGAAGCTTTCTTT | CAWGQGGEAFF
- | - | TRBJ1-4 | TRBV30 | TGTGCCTGGCGGTTCGGACCTAATGAAAAACTGTTTTTT | CAWRFGPNEKLFF
TRBD1 | - | TRBJ2-6 | TRBV5-4 | TGTGCCAGCAGCTCAGGGGGCTCTGGGGCCAACGTCCTGACTTTC | CASSSGGSGANVLTF
TRBD1 | once | TRBJ2-7 | TRBV4-2 | TGTGCCAGCAGCCAAAGACAGGGGTCCGCCACCGAGCAGTACTTC | CASSQRQGSATEQYF
- | - | TRBJ2-1 | TRBV30 | TGTGCCTGGAGTTTGGGTTCCCCCCCTCATGAGCAGTTCTTC | CAWSLGSPPHEQFF
- | - | TRBJ2-5 | TRBV29-1 | TGCAGCGTTGCCTGGGGGGTAGAGGAGACCCAGTACTTC | CSVAWGVEETQYF
- | - | TRBJ2-1 | TRBV9 | TGTGCCAGCAGCTACAGGACAGAGACGACCTTCAGCTCCTACAATGAGCAGTTCTTC | CASSYRTETTFSSYNEQFF
- | - | TRBJ2-3 | TRBV19 | TGTGCCAGTAGTTCCCCGGGATTCACAGATACGCAGTATTTT | CASSSPGFTDTQYF
TRBD1 | - | TRBJ1-1 | TRBV18 | TGTGCCAGCTCACCACGAGCAGGGACAGGGGGCGTGTACACTGAAGCTTTCTTT | CASSPRAGTGGVYTEAFF
- | once | TRBJ1-6 | TRBV30 | TGTGCCTGGAGAGACAGGAGCTCCTATAATTCACCCCTCCACTTT | CAWRDRSSYNSPLHF
- | - | TRBJ2-7 | TRBV6-5 | TGTGCCAGCAGTTACTCGACAGGCGCCTACGAGCAGTACTTC | CASSYSTGAYEQYF
- | - | TRBJ1-5 | TRBV7-8 | TGTGCCAGCAGCTTCGGACAGATAGCAACGGATCAGCCCCAGCATTTT | CASSFGQIATDQPQHF
- | once | TRBJ1-4 | TRBV2 | TGTGCCAGCAGTGCCCACAGGGCTAATGAAAAACTGTTTTTT | CASSAHRANEKLFF
- | - | TRBJ1-1 | TRBV5-1 | TGCGCCAGCAGCTTGCGGGCAGACACTGAAGCTTTCTTT | CASSLRADTEAFF
- | - | TRBJ1-3 | TRBV20-1 | TGCAGTGCTAGCCCCGGGGACACCATATATTTT | CSASPGDTIYF